This T cell receptor beta chain originates from a study of Tregs in tolerant kidney transplant recipients. Mixed chimerism was transient after nonmyeloablative marrow transplants from related graft donors. This clone is identified as medium-sized from frequency. Sequencing ends 3 residues short of the CDR3 end; the germline J gene provides the rest. Repertoires were generated with immunoSEQ multiplex PCR, while TCRdb's copy carries only in-frame clones and drops some. The table for this sample gives roughly 5,300 clones. From germline, CDR1 is SGHTA and CDR2 FQGNSA. Trimming stripped 5 bases from V and 1 base from J, with 10 bases between. CDR3 length: 14 amino acids.

Sequenced material: CD4+ T cells from blood (PBMCs), taken roughly 14 months after the transplant. This clonotype originated in a human patient who received a combined kidney and bone marrow transplant. These T cells may partly come from the graft donor. The chain has TRBV7-2 and TRBJ2-3; D remains unclear. The part of the CDR3 DNA that was read is TGTGCCAGCAGCCCGTCCGTCCGCACAGATACG. It encodes CASSPSVRTDT. The whole CDR3 is CASSPSVRTDTQYF.